The following is a T cell receptor (beta chain) sequence with its context. Its antigen is currently unknown. An end of the junction does not agree with germline; a read error may underlie this. The CDR3 covers 17 residues. Germline CDR1 reads MNHEY; CDR2 reads SMNVEV (reference sequence). TCRdb redid the calling of the reads with MiXCR, one entry per CDR3 protein. Counted here are 700,000 to 850,000 distinct CDR3 sequences, approximately 30% occurring once; the ten biggest clones make up roughly 12%. The record originates from a study of T cell repertoires in cytomegalovirus infection. The overall study: Based on public TCR beta signatures, there were indications of CMV infection and of a matching HLA type. Study-wide results and limits: Cumulative frequency (of public TCR beta family members) identified carriers of CMV plus the relevant HLA. It was HLA-C-restricted CMV-specific TCR beta clonotypes that dominated the response ex vivo.

The J gene is TRBJ2-3, the V gene TRBV27; TRBD2 matches 12 bases. Sequencing was performed on cultured CD8+ T cells from PBMCs, taken from culture after CMV antigen stimulation. This TCR came from a human donor in good health (CMV status not recorded). Some clones in this sample may be carry-over from other donors' samples. The chain's CDR3 is CASGFYRTSGDTDTQYF. The CDR3 bases are TGTGCCAGCGGTTTCTATCGGACTAGCGGGGACACAGATACGCAGTATTTT.